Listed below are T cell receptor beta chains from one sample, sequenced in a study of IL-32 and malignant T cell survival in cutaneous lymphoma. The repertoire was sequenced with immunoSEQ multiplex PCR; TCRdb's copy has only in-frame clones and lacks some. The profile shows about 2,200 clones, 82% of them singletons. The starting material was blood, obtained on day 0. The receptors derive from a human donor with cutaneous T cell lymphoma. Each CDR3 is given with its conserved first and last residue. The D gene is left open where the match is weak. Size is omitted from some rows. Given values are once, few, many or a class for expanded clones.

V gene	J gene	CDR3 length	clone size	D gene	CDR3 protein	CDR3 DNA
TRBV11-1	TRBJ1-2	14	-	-	CASSHSGGGYGYTF	TGTGCCAGCAGCCATTCCGGGGGCGGCTATGGCTACACCTTC
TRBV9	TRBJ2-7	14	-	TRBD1	CASSPGTANYEQYF	TGTGCCAGCAGCCCAGGGACAGCAAACTACGAGCAGTACTTC
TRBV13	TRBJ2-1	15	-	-	CASSPRSGDCNEQFF	TGTGCCAGCAGCCCGCGAAGCGGAGACTGCAATGAGCAGTTCTTC
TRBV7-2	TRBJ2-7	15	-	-	CASSSREVGAYEQYF	TGTGCCAGCAGCTCAAGGGAGGTAGGGGCCTACGAGCAGTACTTC
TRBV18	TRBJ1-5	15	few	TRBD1	CASSPDRGGNQPQHF	TGTGCCAGCTCACCAGACAGGGGCGGCAATCAGCCCCAGCATTTT
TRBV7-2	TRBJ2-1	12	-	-	CASSPNWGEQFF	TGTGCCAGCAGCCCAAACTGGGGTGAGCAGTTCTTC
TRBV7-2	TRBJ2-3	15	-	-	CASSFGGGRTDTQYF	TGTGCCAGCAGCTTTGGGGGGGGGCGCACAGATACGCAGTATTTT
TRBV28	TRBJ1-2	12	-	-	CASIEQGYGYTF	TGTGCCAGCATCGAGCAGGGCTATGGCTACACCTTC
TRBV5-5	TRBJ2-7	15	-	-	CASSLWAQTVYEQYF	TGTGCCAGCAGCTTGTGGGCCCAGACAGTCTACGAGCAGTACTTC
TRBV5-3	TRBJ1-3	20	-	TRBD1	CARSFMSDRGPLSSGNTIYF	TGTGCCAGAAGCTTTATGTCGGACAGGGGGCCATTGAGCTCTGGAAACACCATATATTTT
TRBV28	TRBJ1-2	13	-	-	CASSSDSFYGYTF	TGTGCCAGCAGTTCTGACAGCTTCTATGGCTACACCTTC
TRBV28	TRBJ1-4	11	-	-	CASSFGEKLFF	TGTGCCAGCAGTTTCGGTGAAAAACTGTTTTTT
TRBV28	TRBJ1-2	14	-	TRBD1	CASSLSQTGRGYTF	TGTGCCAGCAGCTTGTCTCAGACAGGGAGGGGCTACACCTTC
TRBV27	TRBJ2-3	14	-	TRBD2	CASSSLAGADTQYF	TGTGCCAGCAGTTCGCTAGCGGGAGCAGATACGCAGTATTTT
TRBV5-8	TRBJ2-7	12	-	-	CASSLTDYEQYF	TGTGCCAGCAGCTTGACAGACTACGAGCAGTACTTC
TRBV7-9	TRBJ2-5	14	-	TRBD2	CASSLGRGQETQYF	TGTGCCAGCAGCTTAGGGCGGGGGCAAGAGACCCAGTACTTC
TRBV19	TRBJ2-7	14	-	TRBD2	CASSILAGPYEQYF	TGTGCCAGTAGTATACTAGCGGGACCCTACGAGCAGTACTTC
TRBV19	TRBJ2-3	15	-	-	CASSTPSDATDTQYF	TGTGCCAGTAGTACCCCTAGCGACGCCACAGATACGCAGTATTTT